Shown below are 22 T cell receptor beta chains from a single sample sequenced in a study of cytomegalovirus exposure and HLA in healthy donors. Clones were read by immunoSEQ multiplex PCR, and TCRdb kept only the in-frame ones, dropping some. This repertoire shows around 58,000 clones, roughly 89% found once; its top ten account for around 1.5%. The sample consisted of PBMCs. These receptors originate from a woman under 30 in good health and CMV-seronegative.

This clone was seen once. This chain connects TRBV7-2 to TRBJ2-3; 14 positions match TRBD2. The CDR3 has 18 amino acids. J gave up 3 bases and V 5 bases, and 10 bases lay outside the gene matches. The germline gives CDR1 SGHTA, CDR2 FQGNSA. CDR3 nucleotide sequence: TGTGCCAGCAGCGCCGGGACTAGCGGGGGAAGTGGGACAGATACGCAGTATTTT. It codes for CASSAGTSGGSGTDTQYF.

A single count supports this clone. The V gene is TRBV10-3, the J gene TRBJ1-4; D not resolved. The CDR3 contains 13 residues. V was trimmed by 10 bases and J by 8 bases, leaving 17 bases between them. Germline CDR1 reads ENHRY; CDR2 reads SYGVKD. The CDR3 protein is CATGSGSVEKLFF. The CDR3 nucleotides are TGTGCCACCGGTTCGGGGTCCGTGGAAAAACTGTTTTTT.

The chain links TRBV27 to TRBJ1-2, with 7 bases that match TRBD1. The CDR3 is 13 residues long. Germline CDR1 is MNHEY and CDR2 is SMNVEV (reference sequence). V lost 4 bases, J lost 4 bases, and 3 bases stayed unmatched. The CDR3 DNA is TGTGCCAGCAGTTCAGGGGGATTCTATGGCTACACCTTC. This sequence encodes CASSSGGFYGYTF.

V gene TRBV28 combines with J gene TRBJ2-5, with D hard to call. Between the trimmed V and J ends, which lost 6 bases and 9 bases, there was a span of 11 bases. The CDR3 runs to 11 residues. CDR1 is MDHEN, CDR2 SYDVKM, per germline. The CDR3 bases are TGTGCCAGCAGCCAAGAGCCCGCCCAGTACTTC. Encoded protein: CASSQEPAQYF.

The V gene is TRBV5-4, the J gene TRBJ2-3, with D possibly TRBD2 on 6 matching bases. Germline V gene lookup returns CDR1 SGHNT and CDR2 YYREEE (reference sequence). Trimming removed 4 bases from V and 3 bases from J, with 15 bases in between. This CDR3 is 15 amino acids long. The CDR3 reads CASSRDFPGTDTQYF. The CDR3, as DNA: TGTGCCAGCAGCCGGGACTTTCCCGGGACAGATACGCAGTATTTT.

This chain uses TRBV6-1 with TRBJ2-1; 12 bases fit TRBD2. Germline loops: CDR1 MNHNS, CDR2 SASEGT. The CDR3 covers 17 residues. The V and J ends lost 4 bases and 3 bases, in that order; junction bases with no gene match: 7. The CDR3 region is CASSVGSTSGGYNEQFF. The CDR3 nucleotides are TGTGCCAGCAGTGTTGGGTCGACTAGCGGGGGCTACAATGAGCAGTTCTTC.

The rearrangement links TRBV15 to TRBJ1-3; 7 bases map to TRBD1. The CDR3 sequence is 15 residues long. Germline V gives CDR1 LNHNV, CDR2 YYDKDF (reference sequence). Losses at the gene ends were 5 bases for V and 0 bases for J; bases not matched to a gene: 4. CDR3 loop: CATSRGQSSGNTIYF. The DNA of the CDR3 is TGTGCCACCAGCCGGGGACAGAGCTCTGGAAACACCATATATTTT.

The CDR3 loop reads CATLTGQAGELFF. The CDR3 nucleotides are TGTGCCACTTTGACAGGGCAGGCCGGGGAGCTGTTTTTT. The rearrangement joins TRBV5-4 to TRBJ2-2, with TRBD1 identical over 7 bases. The trim removed 9 bases at V and 6 bases at J, leaving 8 bases unmatched. Germline lookup yields CDR1 SGHNT and CDR2 YYREEE (reference sequence). The CDR3 loop spans 13 amino acids. Using reference TRBV5-4 and TRBJ2-2 for the parts outside the CDR3, the full variable domain is ETGVTQSPTHLIKTRGQQVTLRCSSQSGHNTVSWYQQALGQGPQFIFQYYREEENGRGNFPPRFSGLQFPNYSSELNVNALELDDSALYLCATLTGQAGELFFGEGSRLTVL.

Comment on this clone: This sample includes further DNA sequences coding for the same CDR3. The rearrangement links TRBV5-1 to TRBJ2-5; weak D call: TRBD1 (6 bases). This CDR3 has 16 amino acids. The ends were cut back, 0 bases at V and 2 bases at J, with 14 bases in the middle. Per germline, CDR1 SGHRS and CDR2 YFSETQ. CDR3 sequence reads: CASSLALAGVQETQYF. In DNA, the CDR3 is TGCGCCAGCAGCTTGGCACTGGCAGGGGTGCAAGAGACCCAGTACTTC. The full variable domain, in which reference TRBV5-1 and TRBJ2-5 provide the parts outside the CDR3, is KAGVTQTPRYLIKTRGQQVTLSCSPISGHRSVSWYQQTPGQGLQFLFEYFSETQRNKGNFPGRFSGRQFSNSRSEMNVSTLELGDSALYLCASSLALAGVQETQYFGPGTRLLVL.

V and J are TRBV7-9 and TRBJ2-3; no clear D gene. Trimming cost V 1 base and J 8 bases, with 10 bases left between them. The CDR3 covers 13 residues. Germline CDR1 is SEHNR and CDR2 is FQNEAQ (reference sequence). CDR3 sequence reads: CASSLENPGTQYF. The CDR3 DNA follows: TGTGCCAGCAGCTTAGAAAACCCGGGTACGCAGTATTTT.

This clone was found a few times. J is TRBJ2-7 and V is TRBV28; 12 nucleotides line up with TRBD2. V dropped 5 bases and J dropped 5; count of bases not matched to a gene: 4. The CDR3 has 14 amino acids. CDR1 and CDR2 from the germline V gene are MDHEN and SYDVKM. CDR3 sequence reads: CASSPSGRVDEQYF. In DNA form, the CDR3 reads TGTGCCAGCAGTCCTAGCGGGAGGGTAGACGAGCAGTACTTC.

The chain is built from TRBV28 and TRBJ2-7, with 7 positions matching TRBD1. CDR3 length: 14 residues. Germline values: CDR1 MDHEN, CDR2 SYDVKM. J was trimmed by 1 base and V by 7 bases; bases with no gene match: 7. CDR3 sequence reads: CASKGQVSSYEQYF. The CDR3 DNA reads TGTGCCAGCAAAGGACAGGTCTCGTCCTACGAGCAGTACTTC.

The chain combines TRBV10-3 with TRBJ2-3; 7 bases are shared with TRBD2. CDR3 size: 13 residues. V lost 8 bases, J lost 1 base, and 3 bases stayed unmatched. Looked up from germline, CDR1 is ENHRY and CDR2 is SYGVKD. The CDR3 region is CAILAGGTDTQYF. In DNA, the CDR3 is TGTGCCATCTTGGCGGGGGGCACAGATACGCAGTATTTT.

V is TRBV19 and J is TRBJ1-2; 7 nucleotides line up with TRBD1. The germline V gene encodes CDR1 LNHDA and CDR2 SQIVND (reference sequence). The CDR3 spans 13 residues. J lost 10 bases, V lost 0 bases, and 5 bases had no gene match. CDR3 in DNA: TGTGCCAGTAGTATAGATCACAGGGGATACTACACCTTC. This encodes CASSIDHRGYYTF.

This clone came up once. The V gene is TRBV28, the J gene TRBJ2-4, with 12 bases lining up with TRBD2. This CDR3 contains 15 residues. CDR1 MDHEN and CDR2 SYDVKM come from the germline V gene. V shed 3 bases, J shed 8 bases, and the junction held 5 bases outside the gene matches. The CDR3 DNA reads TGTGCCAGCAGTTTCGTCCTAGCGGGAGGGGACATTCAGTACTTC. This gives the protein CASSFVLAGGDIQYF.

The genes are TRBV6-4 and TRBJ2-3; 9 positions match TRBD2. CDR1 and CDR2 from the germline V gene are MRHNA and SNTAGT. CDR3 size: 15 residues. Trimming at V came to 7 bases and at J to 3 bases, leaving 8 bases not matched to a gene. The CDR3 region is CASKSLAGTTDTQYF. The CDR3, as DNA: TGTGCCAGCAAAAGTCTAGCGGGGACGACAGATACGCAGTATTTT.

The gene calls are TRBV19 and TRBJ1-5; 9 positions match TRBD1. Unmatched junction bases numbered 12, after V lost 7 bases and J lost 5 bases. Germline assignment: CDR1 LNHDA and CDR2 SQIVND (reference sequence). The CDR3 is 16 residues long. CDR3 sequence: CASKNRGQGIDQPQHF. The DNA for the CDR3 is TGTGCCAGTAAGAACAGGGGGCAGGGCATTGATCAGCCCCAGCATTTT.

The chain uses TRBV29-1 and TRBJ2-1; 11 positions agree with TRBD2. The CDR3 totals 17 residues. Germline V lookup: CDR1 SQVTM, CDR2 ANQGSEA. V dropped 3 bases and J dropped 0; count of bases not matched to a gene: 7. The CDR3 DNA reads as TGCAGCGTTGATAGCGGGGGGGCCTCCCGCTCCTACAATGAGCAGTTCTTC. It specifies CSVDSGGASRSYNEQFF.

V and J are TRBV19 and TRBJ1-5, with a weak D call TRBD1 (5 bases). Trimming removed 3 bases from V and 0 bases from J, with 15 bases in between. CDR3 size: 17 residues. CDR1 is LNHDA and CDR2 is SQIVND in the germline V gene (reference sequence). The CDR3 loop reads CASSMVAGLGSNQPQHF. The DNA for the CDR3 is TGTGCCAGTAGTATGGTGGCAGGGCTAGGTAGCAATCAGCCCCAGCATTTT.

V and J are TRBV9 and TRBJ1-5; TRBD1 aligns across 12 bases. Germline CDR1 and CDR2: SGDLS and YYNGEE. The junction had 4 bases not matched to a gene; V was cut back by 3 bases and J by 6 bases. The CDR3 loop spans 15 amino acids. Here the CDR3 DNA reads TGTGCCAGCAGCGGCGGGACAGGGGGCAGTCAGCCCCAGCATTTT. Amino acids: CASSGGTGGSQPQHF.

The chain couples TRBV6-6 to TRBJ2-1; TRBD2 matches 13 bases. Losses at the gene ends were 6 bases for V and 6 bases for J; bases not matched to a gene: 5. From germline, CDR1 is MNHNY and CDR2 SVGAGI (reference sequence). The CDR3 has 15 residues. Written as DNA, the CDR3 is TGTGCCAGCAGGACGGGACTAGCGGGATTCAATGAGCAGTTCTTC. It codes for CASRTGLAGFNEQFF.

The chain uses TRBV5-1 and TRBJ2-7; 9 bases are shared with TRBD1. The CDR3 extends over 14 amino acids. Germline CDR1 and CDR2: SGHRS and YFSETQ. Trimming at V came to 4 bases and at J to 2 bases, leaving 4 bases not matched to a gene. The CDR3 DNA sequence: TGCGCCAGCAGCCAAACAGGGGGCACCTACGAGCAGTACTTC. It specifies CASSQTGGTYEQYF.